A single sample is the source of the 22 T cell receptor beta chains below, sequenced in a study of shared clonotypes between healthy human individuals (dated by TCRdb to 2020 to 2022). Library preparation was by the immunoSEQ multiplex PCR assay. The source is immuneACCESS, and TCRdb retained only in-frame sequences with V and J called. Part of the clones is not carried over; for the studies checked, unresolved V genes explain less than half of this, and the remainder is unexplained. In all, the sample holds some 350,000 clones, and approximately 79% of those were seen once. The ten largest clonotypes hold approximately 10% of the sample. Sequenced material: memory CD4+ T cells sorted from blood. In light of the paper, this sample's cell subset or site label describes: CD45RA-negative fraction. All receptors derive from a man aged 30-40 years in good health.

The V gene is TRBV7-9, the J gene TRBJ2-1; no definite D call. Germline CDR1 and CDR2: SEHNR and FQNEAQ (reference sequence). CDR3 length equals 11 residues. Trimming pared 3 bases from V and 10 bases from J, leaving 7 bases between. The CDR3 is CASSFYPEQFF. CDR3 bases: TGTGCCAGCAGCTTCTACCCAGAGCAGTTCTTC.

The chain uses TRBV11-3 and TRBJ2-7; the D is unclear. V was clipped by 2 bases and J by 6 bases, with 8 bases between them. Germline assignment: CDR1 SGHNT and CDR2 YENEEA. The CDR3 runs 12 residues. CDR3 protein: CASSLLNGEQYF. The CDR3 bases are TGTGCCAGCAGCTTATTGAACGGCGAGCAGTACTTC.

The chain links TRBV18 to TRBJ2-7; 15 bases align to TRBD2. Trimming removed 3 bases from V and 6 bases from J; junction bases left unmatched: 6. The CDR3 loop spans 16 amino acids. Germline V gives CDR1 KGHSH, CDR2 LQKENI. The CDR3 nucleotides read TGTGCCAGCTCACCTAATCAGGGACTAGCGGGAGGCGAGCAGTACTTC. Protein sequence: CASSPNQGLAGGEQYF.

The chain joins TRBV4-3 to TRBJ2-3; D may be TRBD2 (7 bases). The V end was cut by 0 bases, the J end by 1 base, with 23 bases between. The V gene's germline CDR1 is LGHNA and CDR2 YSLEER. This CDR3 is built from 20 residues. CDR3 sequence reads: CASSQDANTGGAGRTDTQYF. The CDR3 DNA is TGCGCCAGCAGCCAAGATGCCAATACTGGGGGGGCCGGTCGCACAGATACGCAGTATTTT.

The table lists this clone with a few counts. CDR3: CASSLAPSGSIGSSYEQYF. The DNA of the CDR3 is TGTGCCAGCAGCTTAGCCCCTAGCGGGAGCATAGGAAGCTCCTACGAGCAGTACTTC. The chain couples TRBV7-6 to TRBJ2-7, with TRBD2 matching 10 bases. This CDR3 contains 19 residues. The trim removed 0 bases at V and 0 bases at J, leaving 11 bases unmatched. The germline gives CDR1 SGHVS, CDR2 FNYEAQ.

The chain joins TRBV5-1 to TRBJ2-7; D may be TRBD1 (5 bases). The germline V gene has CDR1 SGHRS and CDR2 YFSETQ. This CDR3 comprises 14 residues. The V and J ends lost 1 base and 7 bases respectively, with 15 bases between them. This chain's CDR3 is CASSLSGLPGEQYF. The DNA for the CDR3 is TGCGCCAGCAGCTTGTCAGGGCTCCCTGGGGAGCAGTACTTC.

The CDR3 loop is CASSFRRDTEAFF. The CDR3 DNA reads as TGTGCCAGCAGCTTTCGGCGCGACACTGAAGCTTTCTTT. The chain couples TRBV7-3 to TRBJ1-1; D gene unclear. This CDR3 has 13 residues. Looked up from germline, CDR1 is SGHTA and CDR2 is FQGTGA. Deletions cut 3 bases from V and 3 bases from J, with 8 bases between.

The chain recombines TRBV5-8 with TRBJ1-5, with TRBD1 matching over 12 bases. Germline assignment: CDR1 SGHTS and CDR2 YDEGEE. Trimming cost V 4 bases and J 5 bases; bases outside gene matches: 4. The CDR3 has 15 residues. This CDR3 reads CASSPGTGGDQPQHF. Written as DNA, the CDR3 is TGTGCCAGCAGCCCCGGGACAGGGGGCGATCAGCCCCAGCATTTT.

V is TRBV5-5 and J is TRBJ1-5; a possible D gene is TRBD1 (6 bases). CDR1 is SGHKS, CDR2 YYEKEE, per germline (reference sequence). The CDR3 is 15 amino acids. Trimming pared 4 bases from V and 2 bases from J, leaving 13 bases between. The CDR3 DNA is TGTGCCAGCAGCGGGAGCGGGACACGCAATCAGCCCCAGCATTTT. Protein: CASSGSGTRNQPQHF.

A note on this clone: A single base is all that separates this from a far larger clone, so a read error is likely. This chain uses TRBV7-9 with TRBJ2-7, with 7 nucleotides matching TRBD2. Trimming at V came to 7 bases and at J to 3 bases, leaving 12 bases not matched to a gene. CDR1 SEHNR and CDR2 FQNEAQ come from the germline V gene (reference sequence). The CDR3 length is 15 residues. The CDR3 nucleotides are TGTGCCAGCAACCCCGAGCGGGGCGCCCTCTACGAGCAGTACTTC. The encoded protein is CASNPERGALYEQYF.

This clone appeared a single time. This chain connects TRBV15 to TRBJ1-3; 8 bases agree with TRBD1. V lost 3 bases and J lost 6; bases outside the gene matches: 7. Germline V lookup: CDR1 LNHNV, CDR2 YYDKDF (reference sequence). The CDR3 length is 15 residues. In DNA, the CDR3 is TGTGCCACCAGCAGCACCGGGACAGGATTAAACACCATATATTTT. This translates into CATSSTGTGLNTIYF.

J is TRBJ2-5 and V is TRBV28; 10 bases match TRBD2. V was clipped by 1 base and J by 5 bases; unmatched bases: 7. This CDR3 has 16 residues. Germline CDR1 MDHEN, CDR2 SYDVKM. CDR3 sequence (DNA): TGTGCCAGCAGTTTATTCGCTAGCGGGAGTCGGGAGACCCAGTACTTC. This sequence encodes CASSLFASGSRETQYF.

The chain recombines TRBV30 with TRBJ2-2; D gene ambiguous. Germline loops: CDR1 GTSNPN, CDR2 SVGIG (reference sequence). V lost 4 bases, J lost 6 bases, and 3 bases lay in between. The CDR3 runs 10 residues. The DNA for the CDR3 is TGTGCCTGGATGGCCGGGGAGCTGTTTTTT. Amino acids: CAWMAGELFF.

Only a few counts were recorded for this clone. The chain employs TRBV28 and TRBJ1-2; D possibly corresponds to TRBD1 (6 bases). The CDR3 spans 14 residues. Trimming shortened V by 3 bases and J by 5 bases, and 13 bases separated the two germline ends. Per germline, CDR1 MDHEN and CDR2 SYDVKM. The CDR3 reads CASSFRGRMYGYTF. The CDR3 nucleotides are TGTGCCAGCAGTTTTCGGGGGCGCATGTATGGCTACACCTTC.

This sequence joins TRBV7-9 and TRBJ2-1, with 9 bases that match TRBD2. This CDR3 has 14 amino acids. J lost 7 bases, V lost 1 base, and 2 bases had no gene match. The germline V gene encodes CDR1 SEHNR and CDR2 FQNEAQ (reference sequence). The CDR3 loop reads CASSLGTSVNEQFF. The CDR3, as DNA: TGTGCCAGCAGCTTAGGGACTAGCGTAAATGAGCAGTTCTTC.

This clone was seen more than once but under ten times. The V call is TRBV25-1, the J call TRBJ2-7; D ambiguous. This CDR3 has 11 amino acids. CDR1 is MGHDK, CDR2 SYGVNS, per germline. The V end was cut by 8 bases, the J end by 2 bases, with 7 bases between. This CDR3 is CASGYTYEQYF. The CDR3 DNA reads as TGTGCCAGCGGGTACACCTACGAGCAGTACTTC.

The chain combines TRBV19 with TRBJ2-7; 13 nucleotides agree with TRBD2. The V segment lost 8 bases and the J segment 1 base; nucleotides outside the gene matches: 2. The CDR3 extends over 14 amino acids. Germline CDR1 and CDR2: LNHDA and SQIVND (reference sequence). The CDR3 loop reads CASATSGRSYEQYF. The CDR3 DNA reads TGTGCCAGTGCGACTAGCGGGAGGTCCTACGAGCAGTACTTC.

The table lists this clone with a few counts. The chain carries TRBV7-8 and TRBJ2-1; 7 bases map to TRBD2. The V gene end was trimmed by 5 bases and the J gene end by 5 bases; junction bases not matched to a gene: 9. The length of the CDR3 is 15 residues. In germline, CDR1 is SGHVS, CDR2 FQNEAQ. In nucleotides, the CDR3 is TGTGCCAGCAGCCCTGCAGCGGGAACCAACAATGAGCAGTTCTTC. Residues: CASSPAAGTNNEQFF.

This rearrangement joins TRBV28 to TRBJ1-2; no definite D call. V gave up 0 bases and J gave up 6 bases, with 5 bases separating them. In germline, CDR1 is MDHEN, CDR2 SYDVKM. This CDR3 region has 12 residues. The CDR3 region has the DNA TGTGCCAGCAGTTTATGGCCCAATGGCTACACCTTC. Protein product: CASSLWPNGYTF.

The chain employs TRBV6-5 and TRBJ2-7; a weak D match, TRBD2 (7 bases). The CDR3 has 15 residues. Trimming shortened V by 4 bases and J by 2 bases, and 15 bases separated the two germline ends. The germline gives CDR1 MNHEY, CDR2 SVGAGI. The CDR3 DNA is TGTGCCAGCAGTTCCCACGGGGGGCTAACCTACGAGCAGTACTTC. This translates into CASSSHGGLTYEQYF.

The chain links TRBV27 to TRBJ1-5; D ambiguous. This CDR3 has 13 residues. V shed 2 bases and J shed 3 bases, with 5 bases lying between them. The germline gives CDR1 MNHEY, CDR2 SMNVEV (reference sequence). CDR3 in DNA: TGTGCCAGCAGTTTAATTATCAATCAGCCCCAGCATTTT. As protein: CASSLIINQPQHF.

The chain uses TRBV6-5 and TRBJ2-1, with TRBD2 identical over 13 bases. This CDR3 is built from 15 residues. Per germline, CDR1 MNHEY and CDR2 SVGAGI. Trimming removed 5 bases from V and 7 bases from J; junction bases left unmatched: 5. CDR3 coding DNA: TGTGCCAGCAGTAGGGGACTAGCGGGGCTTAATGAGCAGTTCTTC. Residues: CASSRGLAGLNEQFF.